This T cell receptor (beta chain) was recorded in a study of OX40 agonist ivuxolimab in advanced cancers. Study at large: Checkpoint inhibitors had been given previously to 40% of patients. Two cutaneous melanoma patients and one hepatocellular carcinoma patient, three in all, had partial responses.

Germline assignment: CDR1 SEHNR and CDR2 FQNEAQ (reference sequence). CDR3 size: 17 residues. V was pared by 5 bases and J by 0 bases, with 20 bases between. Regarding the study as a whole: Among T cells, CD8+ cells averaged more expanded clones than CD4+ cells. With doses of 0.1 to 3.0 mg/kg, CD4+ and CD8+ blood T cells had undergone clonal expansion by week 6.

In regard to this clone: Its target is unknown.

The method was immunoSEQ multiplex PCR; TCRdb's version includes in-frame clones alone and lacks a portion of them. There are around 50,000 clones in the sample; approximately 90% occur only once, and roughly 12% lies in the top ten. Sequencing was performed on CD4+ or CD8+ T cells sorted from blood, taken in a trial of the OX40 agonist ivuxolimab. This chain uses TRBV7-9 with TRBJ2-7; a possible D gene is TRBD2 (6 bases). This TCR derives from an adult with an advanced solid tumor such as melanoma, head and neck, liver or kidney cancer. In DNA, the CDR3 is TGTGCCAGCAGCCCCCATGGAGGGGCACCTAGCTCCTACGAGCAGTACGTC. Its translation is CASSPHGGAPSSYEQYV.